This TCR beta chain emerged from a study of response to subunit inactivated influenza vaccine. Study-level results: With each seasonal influenza vaccination, the authors suggested, few new T cells are recruited.

This clonotype was seen more than once but under ten times. Antigen specificity is unknown. TCRdb processed the RT-PCR reads anew with MiXCR; each CDR3 protein has one entry. The data contain over 650,000 distinct CDR3 sequences, about a fifth of them singletons. The source of this sequence is a man between 45 and 60 years old who received an inactivated influenza vaccine. The source material was PBMCs from blood, sampled 5 days after vaccination.

CDR3 region: CASSAVMGGWNEQFF. The CDR3 DNA follows: TGTGCCAGCTCAGCAGTGATGGGGGGTTGGAATGAGCAGTTCTTC. The chain is built from TRBV18 and TRBJ2-1; TRBD2 might be the D (6 bases). The CDR3 totals 15 residues. The V gene's germline CDR1 is KGHSH and CDR2 LQKENI. Deletions cut 5 bases from V and 7 bases from J, with 18 bases between.